Included here is one T cell receptor beta chain sequence, with context. No cognate antigen has been identified for it. No clone much larger than this one lies a single base away; base qualities are absent. This entry is derived from a study of blood T cell repertoires in COVID-19 (dated by TCRdb to the early 2020s). Background for the entire study: The collaborator samples originated in the United States, Italy and Spain and spanned the acute and convalescent phases of COVID-19. The material from the prospective study consisted of cDNA or gDNA derived from T cells, B-cell-depleted T cells, or PBMCs. Subjects who had been exposed to COVID-19, were actively infected with it, or had recovered from it provided the deeply sampled blood TCRbeta repertoires that made up the dataset. The repertoires were made available in a free public database intended to serve as a resource for research on the immune response to SARS-CoV-2. The samples were drawn from the first 160 participants of the ongoing ImmuneRACE study and from more than 1,000 subjects provided by 6 global collaborators. A de-identified subject ID, COVID-19 status, age in years and sex were almost always included in the sample metadata. Where available, HLA class I and class II types were obtained from metadata supplied by the sample provider rather than from assay-based typing.

Participants in the prospective study were enrolled through a virtual design, were aged about 18 to 100 years, and lived in approximately 25 United States geographic areas. Cohort assignment in the prospective study relied on participant-reported clinical history from a screening survey and a study questionnaire. Recovered participants in ImmuneRACE Cohort 3 were defined by two consecutive negative NP/OP PCR tests, clearance by a healthcare professional, or resolution of symptoms. In the prospective study, mobile phlebotomists collected whole blood, serum and a nasopharyngeal or oropharyngeal swab from each participant. Participants in the prospective study had the option to provide additional blood draws and questionnaires over a roughly 2-month period. Before DNA extraction, prospective study blood samples were shipped either frozen or at room temperature. CDR1 and CDR2, per the germline V gene, are SGHDN and FVKESK. Trimming leaves V shorter by 3 bases and J shorter by 2 bases, with the junction holding 7 bases beyond the gene matches. The CDR3 runs 16 residues from the cysteine to the phenylalanine. Solely the CDR3 DNA is kept, with 48 bases framed from the first base.

Beyond this particular receptor, the publication reports: Clinical and demographic metadata were provided uncurated, with the amount varying by source and participant.

TCRbeta CDR3 regions were amplified from genomic DNA using the immunoSEQ Assay, a bias-controlled multiplex PCR. Regarding the original processing steps: The number of nucleated cells in each sample was estimated by amplification of reference gene primers within the assay. To quantify the absolute abundance of each unique TCRbeta CDR3 rearrangement, sequence reads were collapsed and filtered. For each sample, productive Simpson clonality was calculated as the square root of Simpson's diversity index over productive rearrangements. TCRdb's version of the immuneACCESS table is confined to in-frame rearrangements and falls short of the full clone set. An unresolved V gene accounts for under half of the shortfall where checked; the remainder is of unknown origin. The D gene and trimming were derived from the DNA, and the V and J assignments and clone size from that table. The sample table records some 330,000 clones; 92% of these occur just once. The ten largest make up roughly 18% of the sample.

Rearrangement joined TRBV14 to TRBJ2-7; TRBD1 lines up with 10 middle nucleotides. Sequencing input: PBMCs or T cells enriched from blood (not recorded which). The sequence derives from a woman younger than 45 who had recovered from COVID-19. The DNA sequence reads TGTGCCAGCAGCCAGACGGACAGGGGGAAACCCTACGAGCAGTACTTC. Its protein is CASSQTDRGKPYEQYF. The entire variable domain, with the stretches around the CDR3 drawn from the reference TRBV14 and TRBJ2-7 proteins, is EAGVTQFPSHSVIEKGQTVTLRCDPISGHDNLYWYRRVMGKEIKFLLHFVKESKQDESGMPNNRFLAERTGGTYSTLKVQPAELEDSGVYFCASSQTDRGKPYEQYFGPGTRLTVT.